One sample yielded the 31 T cell receptor beta chains listed below, sequenced in a study of T cell responses to AZD1222 COVID-19 vaccine. TCRdb keeps only in-frame clones here, not all; method: immunoSEQ multiplex PCR. Here the sample spans some 88,000 clones, about 90% being singletons. The sample here was peripheral blood, taken on day 0 of AZD1222 vaccination. The source is an adult in good health.

The chain uses TRBV12-3 or TRBV12-4 and TRBJ1-1; 7 nucleotides match TRBD1. With 5 bases clipped from V and 5 bases from J, the junction kept 5 bases outside the gene matches. CDR3 size: 13 residues. The CDR3 loop reads CASSRQGLTEAFF. CDR3 coding DNA: TGTGCCAGCAGTCGACAGGGACTGACTGAAGCTTTCTTT.

Of note for this clone: A junction boundary mismatches the germline segment, possibly from a read error. The chain combines TRBV6-5 with TRBJ2-7; possibly TRBD1 for D (6 bases). Germline V lookup: CDR1 MNHEY, CDR2 SVGAGI. This CDR3 is built from 14 residues. The CDR3 DNA follows: TGTGCCAGCAGTTACCAACAGGGAGCCTACGGGCAGTACTTC. Translated, it gives CASSYQQGAYGQYF.

The gene calls are TRBV2 and TRBJ2-5; maybe TRBD1 (5 bases). Germline loops: CDR1 SNHLY, CDR2 FYNNEI. The CDR3 sequence is 12 residues long. Trimming cost V 10 bases and J 5 bases, with 14 bases left between them. The CDR3: CATQGSGETQYF. DNA of the CDR3: TGTGCCACGCAGGGATCTGGTGAGACCCAGTACTTC. The full variable domain, in which reference TRBV2 and TRBJ2-5 provide the parts outside the CDR3, is EPEVTQTPSHQVTQMGQEVILRCVPISNHLYFYWYRQILGQKVEFLVSFYNNEISEKSEIFDDQFSVERPDGSNFTLKIRSTKLEDSAMYFCATQGSGETQYFGPGTRLLVL.

The rearrangement uses TRBV7-9 and TRBJ1-1; weak D call: TRBD1 (5 bases). Germline CDR1 is SEHNR and CDR2 is FQNEAQ (reference sequence). This CDR3 comprises 15 residues. Trimming pared 5 bases from V and 5 bases from J, leaving 18 bases between. This CDR3 reads CASSLLSGAGTEAFF. CDR3 in DNA: TGTGCCAGCAGCCTTTTGTCCGGGGCAGGGACTGAAGCTTTCTTT.

This CDR3 reads CASSLAGTSGETQYF. The DNA for the CDR3 is TGCGCCAGCAGCTTGGCAGGTACCTCAGGGGAGACCCAGTACTTC. The chain joins TRBV5-1 to TRBJ2-5, with TRBD1 as a possible D gene (5 bases). The V gene's germline CDR1 is SGHRS and CDR2 YFSETQ. The CDR3 has 15 residues. V lost 0 bases to trimming and J lost 5 bases, with 14 bases between them.

This sequence joins TRBV30 and TRBJ2-3, with D perhaps matching TRBD2 (7 bases). The CDR3 contains 15 residues. Per germline, CDR1 GTSNPN and CDR2 SVGIG (reference sequence). V lost 5 bases, J lost 3 bases, and 18 bases lay in between. The CDR3 DNA sequence: TGTGCCTGGGGGAGGGGGGGCGCGTTTACAGATACGCAGTATTTT. Translating gives CAWGRGGAFTDTQYF.

V gene TRBV6-2 or TRBV6-3 combines with J gene TRBJ2-5; D is uncertain. The germline CDR1 and CDR2 sequences are MNHEY and SVGEGT. Between the trimmed V and J ends, which lost 1 base and 5 bases, there was a span of 5 bases. The CDR3 runs to 12 residues. CDR3 DNA: TGTGCCAGCAGTTACTGGCGCGAGACCCAGTACTTC. It specifies CASSYWRETQYF.

The chain combines TRBV10-3 with TRBJ2-2; tentatively, D is TRBD2 (6 bases). The CDR3 sequence is 13 residues long. Germline V gene sequence: CDR1 ENHRY, CDR2 SYGVKD. Trimming took off 3 bases at V and 6 bases at J, with 8 bases between the two ends. CDR3 region: CAISEAGSGELFF. CDR3 DNA sequence: TGTGCCATCAGTGAAGCGGGCTCCGGGGAGCTGTTTTTT.

The chain has TRBV7-3 and TRBJ2-1; D is perhaps TRBD1 (5 bases). This CDR3 region has 15 residues. V was cut by 5 bases and J by 13 bases, with 24 bases left in between. Germline V gene sequence: CDR1 SGHTA, CDR2 FQGTGA. The CDR3 DNA sequence: TGTGCCAGCAGCCCCCCTGGGGCCTTAAACTCACCTCAGTTCTTC. Amino acid sequence: CASSPPGALNSPQFF.

The V gene is TRBV28, the J gene TRBJ2-7; 8 bases align to TRBD2. The CDR3 has 15 amino acids. The germline CDR1 and CDR2 sequences are MDHEN and SYDVKM. V lost 7 bases, J lost 2 bases, and 10 bases stayed unmatched. The CDR3 sequence: CASKRGGLSPYEQYF. CDR3 bases: TGTGCCAGCAAACGGGGGGGCCTTAGCCCCTACGAGCAGTACTTC.

This chain joins TRBV10-3 and TRBJ2-2; D is uncertain. Germline assignment: CDR1 ENHRY and CDR2 SYGVKD. CDR3 size: 16 residues. Trimming pared 2 bases from V and 0 bases from J, leaving 10 bases between. The CDR3 coding sequence is TGTGCCATCAGTGAGCCTGACGGATCGAACACCGGGGAGCTGTTTTTT. Its translation: CAISEPDGSNTGELFF.

This clone is a singleton in its sample. V usage is TRBV7-9 and J usage is TRBJ2-5; the D gene is possibly TRBD1 (6 bases). This CDR3 comprises 13 residues. Germline CDR1 and CDR2: SEHNR and FQNEAQ (reference sequence). V was trimmed by 3 bases and J by 5 bases, leaving 10 bases between them. As DNA, the CDR3 is TGTGCCAGCAGCTTTCGACAGGTTGAGACCCAGTACTTC. This encodes CASSFRQVETQYF.

J is TRBJ2-1 and V is TRBV27; 7 bases align to TRBD2. V lost 2 bases to trimming and J lost 0 bases; unmatched junction nucleotides: 4. The CDR3 is 16 residues long. Germline V lookup: CDR1 MNHEY, CDR2 SMNVEV (reference sequence). CDR3 nucleotides: TGTGCCAGCAGTTTACGGGGGGAGAGCTCCTACAATGAGCAGTTCTTC. As protein: CASSLRGESSYNEQFF.

The rearrangement joins TRBV7-8 to TRBJ1-3; TRBD1 agrees at 7 bases. This CDR3 region has 11 residues. V was pared by 5 bases and J by 14 bases, with 6 bases of the junction left unmatched. Germline V gives CDR1 SGHVS, CDR2 FQNEAQ. CDR3: CASSPMGQLYF. CDR3 coding DNA: TGTGCCAGCAGCCCCATGGGACAGCTATATTTT.

The chain links TRBV6-2 or TRBV6-3 to TRBJ1-2; possibly TRBD1 for D (6 bases). CDR1 and CDR2 (germline): MNHEY, SVGEGT. The CDR3 totals 13 residues. Trimming left V 5 bases short and J 7 bases short, with 14 bases between. The CDR3 sequence: CASSKQGISGYTF. CDR3 bases: TGTGCCAGCAGTAAACAGGGAATCAGTGGCTACACCTTC.

V and J are TRBV27 and TRBJ1-1; D unclear. Germline V gene data show CDR1 as MNHEY and CDR2 as SMNVEV (reference sequence). The CDR3 consists of 13 residues. V was clipped by 4 bases and J by 5 bases, with 11 bases between them. DNA of the CDR3: TGTGCCAGCAGTTCTGTTGCGGGGACTGAAGCTTTCTTT. This codes for CASSSVAGTEAFF.

J is TRBJ1-6 and V is TRBV19; maybe TRBD1 (5 bases). V lost 3 bases and J 7 bases, leaving 13 bases between the germline ends. CDR1 LNHDA and CDR2 SQIVND come from the germline V gene (reference sequence). The CDR3 extends over 15 amino acids. The CDR3 loop is CASSMGGSSNSPLHF. The CDR3 DNA sequence: TGTGCCAGTAGTATGGGGGGTTCCTCCAATTCACCCCTCCACTTT.

The genes are TRBV5-5 and TRBJ2-2; no clear D gene. The CDR3 sequence is 14 residues long. V was pared by 6 bases and J by 1 base, with 10 bases between. Germline CDR1 reads SGHKS; CDR2 reads YYEKEE (reference sequence). CDR3 sequence (DNA): TGTGCCAGCACCCGAGCTCGGAACACCGGGGAGCTGTTTTTT. Protein sequence: CASTRARNTGELFF.

V is TRBV4-2 and J is TRBJ2-2; 9 bases agree with TRBD2. V shed 0 bases, J shed 6 bases, and the junction held 5 bases outside the gene matches. This CDR3 has 16 amino acids. The germline V gene encodes CDR1 LGHNA and CDR2 YNFKEQ. CDR3 region: CASSQDYSGRSGELFF. The CDR3 coding sequence is TGTGCCAGCAGCCAAGATTATAGCGGGAGATCCGGGGAGCTGTTTTTT.

The chain joins TRBV28 to TRBJ2-7, with TRBD2 identical over 10 bases. The CDR3 loop spans 16 amino acids. Germline lookup yields CDR1 MDHEN and CDR2 SYDVKM. The V segment lost 10 bases and the J segment 2 bases; nucleotides outside the gene matches: 14. The CDR3 DNA follows: TGTGCCACCTTCCGGAGTAGCGGGAGGAGAGCCTACGAGCAGTACTTC. It specifies CATFRSSGRRAYEQYF.

The genes are TRBV7-6 and TRBJ2-2; TRBD1 or TRBD2 may be the D gene (5 bases each). Trimming shortened V by 4 bases and J by 6 bases, and 21 bases separated the two germline ends. This CDR3 is built from 17 residues. The germline V gene encodes CDR1 SGHVS and CDR2 FNYEAQ. CDR3 sequence (DNA): TGTGCCAGCAGCTCGCCCGGAAGTGGGGGTGGGTCCGGGGAGCTGTTTTTT. Translation gives CASSSPGSGGGSGELFF.

CDR3 in DNA: TGTGCCAGCAGGGACAGGGGCTACGAGCAGTACTTC. Its protein product is CASRDRGYEQYF. The rearrangement joins TRBV5-6 to TRBJ2-7; 9 bases are a match to TRBD1. V lost 5 bases, J lost 3 bases, and 0 bases stayed unmatched. Looked up from germline, CDR1 is SGHDT and CDR2 is YYEEEE. The CDR3 has 12 residues.

V is TRBV10-3 and J is TRBJ2-1, with 8 bases that match TRBD1. The CDR3 covers 18 residues. The trim removed 1 base at V and 6 bases at J, leaving 14 bases unmatched. Germline V lookup: CDR1 ENHRY, CDR2 SYGVKD. Written as DNA, the CDR3 is TGTGCCATCAGTGAGTGGCAGGGGGCAACCCCCGATCCCAATGAGCAGTTCTTC. As protein: CAISEWQGATPDPNEQFF.

This chain joins TRBV5-4 and TRBJ2-1; the D gene is possibly TRBD2 (6 bases). Germline V lookup: CDR1 SGHNT, CDR2 YYREEE (reference sequence). The CDR3 runs to 15 residues. Trimming removed 2 bases at V and 7 bases at J, with 16 bases between. This CDR3 reads CASSFGSPGGNEQFF. CDR3 coding DNA: TGTGCCAGCAGCTTCGGGAGCCCGGGTGGAAATGAGCAGTTCTTC.

In its sample, this clone was seen once. The chain combines TRBV7-2 with TRBJ2-1; TRBD2 might be the D (6 bases). Trimming took off 0 bases at V and 2 bases at J, with 8 bases between the two ends. The length of the CDR3 is 15 residues. In germline, CDR1 is SGHTA, CDR2 FQGNSA. CDR3: CASSLAREPYNEQFF. CDR3 DNA sequence: TGTGCCAGCAGCTTAGCACGGGAGCCCTACAATGAGCAGTTCTTC. The complete variable domain, with remaining parts taken from reference TRBV7-2 and TRBJ2-1, reads GAGVSQSPSNKVTEKGKDVELRCDPISGHTALYWYRQSLGQGLEFLIYFQGNSAPDKSGLPSDRFSAERTGGSVSTLTIQRTQQEDSAVYLCASSLAREPYNEQFFGPGTRLTVL.

J is TRBJ2-7 and V is TRBV27; 7 nucleotides align to TRBD2. After removal of 1 base from V and 9 bases from J, the junction contained 12 bases not matched to a gene. This CDR3 comprises 15 residues. CDR1 is MNHEY and CDR2 is SMNVEV in the germline V gene (reference sequence). The CDR3 DNA is TGTGCCAGCAGTTTATTGGGGGGGGTCCCTACGAGGCAGTACTTC. Protein sequence: CASSLLGGVPTRQYF.

The chain joins TRBV18 to TRBJ1-6; possibly TRBD1 for D (6 bases). Germline V lookup: CDR1 KGHSH, CDR2 LQKENI. Trimming pared 2 bases from V and 7 bases from J, leaving 12 bases between. This CDR3 has 15 residues. CDR3 DNA sequence: TGTGCCAGCTCACCATCGCACAGGGAGAATTCACCCCTCCACTTT. It is translated as CASSPSHRENSPLHF.

V gene TRBV6-5 combines with J gene TRBJ2-7, with D perhaps matching TRBD1 (6 bases). The germline gives CDR1 MNHEY, CDR2 SVGAGI. Trimming cost V 6 bases and J 3 bases, with 9 bases left between them. This CDR3 has 12 residues. CDR3 DNA sequence: TGTGCCAGCAGCAGGGGTTTCTACGAGCAGTACTTC. Amino acid sequence: CASSRGFYEQYF.

This sequence joins TRBV6-4 and TRBJ2-1; unclear D gene. V lost 4 bases and J lost 7, with 11 bases in between. This CDR3 spans 13 amino acids. The V gene's germline CDR1 is MRHNA and CDR2 SNTAGT. CDR3 protein: CASSAGFNNEQFF. Written as DNA, the CDR3 is TGTGCCAGCAGTGCTGGATTCAATAATGAGCAGTTCTTC.

J is TRBJ2-1 and V is TRBV5-1; 14 bases match TRBD2. V was clipped by 4 bases and J by 5 bases; unmatched bases: 14. The CDR3 sequence is 19 residues long. Germline CDR1 reads SGHRS; CDR2 reads YFSETQ. CDR3 DNA: TGCGCCAGCAGCATGGGACTAGCGGGAGCGTCTGGTATCGACAATGAGCAGTTCTTC. Protein: CASSMGLAGASGIDNEQFF.

The CDR3, as DNA: TGTGCCAGCAGCCCCGGACAGGGACATACCTACGAGCAGTACTTC. This codes for CASSPGQGHTYEQYF. This chain connects TRBV9 to TRBJ2-7; 8 bases map to TRBD1. The CDR3 is 15 amino acids. With V trimmed by 4 bases and J by 2 bases, 8 bases remained unmatched. Germline CDR1 SGDLS, CDR2 YYNGEE. Using reference TRBV9 and TRBJ2-7 for the parts outside the CDR3, the full variable domain is DSGVTQTPKHLITATGQRVTLRCSPRSGDLSVYWYQQSLDQGLQFLIQYYNGEERAKGNILERFSAQQFPDLHSELNLSSLELGDSALYFCASSPGQGHTYEQYFGPGTRLTVT.